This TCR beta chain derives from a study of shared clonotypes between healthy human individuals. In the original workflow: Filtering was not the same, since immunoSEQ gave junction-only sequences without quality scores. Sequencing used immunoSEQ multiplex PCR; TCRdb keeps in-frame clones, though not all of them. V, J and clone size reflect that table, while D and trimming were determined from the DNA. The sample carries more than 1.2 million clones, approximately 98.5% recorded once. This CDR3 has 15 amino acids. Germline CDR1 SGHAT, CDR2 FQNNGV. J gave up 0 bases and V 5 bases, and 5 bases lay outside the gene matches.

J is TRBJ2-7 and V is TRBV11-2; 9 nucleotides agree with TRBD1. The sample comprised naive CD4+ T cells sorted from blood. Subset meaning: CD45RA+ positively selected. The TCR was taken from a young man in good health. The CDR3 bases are TGTGCCAGCAGCGAACAGGGGGCAAACTCCTACGAGCAGTACTTC. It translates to CASSEQGANSYEQYF.